Following are 15 T cell receptor beta chains from one sample sequenced in a study of beta chain features in type 1 diabetes (dated by TCRdb to between 2017 and 2018). Library preparation was by the immunoSEQ multiplex PCR assay. The entire isolated RNA was reverse transcribed using the High Capacity cDNA Reverse Transcription Kit, and thus expressed TCRB transcripts were sequenced. Not all clones reach the TCRdb copy of this immuneACCESS table, which keeps in-frame sequences only. Checked studies attribute under half of the gap to unresolved V genes and leave the rest unexplained. Recorded for this sample are approximately 330,000 clones; approximately 11% of them occurred a single time. The top ten clonotypes cover roughly 0.016% of the sample. Sequencing input: naive CD4+ T cells from blood. Per the publication, the cell subset or site label means: true naive CD4+ T cells. The receptors shown here come from a woman in her thirties in good health.

The chain uses TRBV19 and TRBJ1-5; D possibly corresponds to TRBD1 (6 bases). The CDR3 totals 13 residues. Germline V CDR1 and CDR2: LNHDA, SQIVND (reference sequence). Trimming stripped 5 bases from V and 6 bases from J, with 11 bases between. In DNA form, the CDR3 reads TGTGCCAGTAGTGTACAGGGTTTTCAGCCCCAGCATTTT. Translated, it gives CASSVQGFQPQHF.

This rearrangement joins TRBV4-1 to TRBJ2-1; the match to TRBD2 covers 9 bases. The CDR3 is made up of 17 amino acids. Germline values: CDR1 MGHRA, CDR2 YSYEKL. Trimming took 0 bases from V and 7 from J; bases not matched to a gene: 10. The DNA of the CDR3 is TGCGCCAGCAGCCAAGACAGGGCGGGAGGGCTACCTAATGAGCAGTTCTTC. Protein: CASSQDRAGGLPNEQFF.

This clone occurred a few times. The chain has TRBV28 and TRBJ2-1; 8 bases are shared with TRBD2. The CDR3 extends over 15 amino acids. In germline, CDR1 is MDHEN, CDR2 SYDVKM. V was pared by 5 bases and J by 6 bases, with 9 bases of the junction left unmatched. CDR3 nucleotide sequence: TGTGCCAGCAGTCAAGCGGGAGTCATGCTCAATGAGCAGTTCTTC. Translating it yields CASSQAGVMLNEQFF.

This clone showed up just a few times. CDR3 amino acids: CASSPGTGGHNEQFF. The CDR3 DNA reads as TGTGCCAGCAGCCCCGGGACAGGGGGCCACAATGAGCAGTTCTTC. The V call is TRBV7-3, the J call TRBJ2-1; 12 bases line up with TRBD1. The CDR3 is made up of 15 amino acids. Looked up from germline, CDR1 is SGHTA and CDR2 is FQGTGA. Trimming at V came to 5 bases and at J to 5 bases, leaving 4 bases not matched to a gene.

This clone showed up just a few times. The rearrangement links TRBV7-2 to TRBJ2-2; TRBD2 might be the D (6 bases). Per the germline V gene, CDR1 is SGHTA and CDR2 is FQGNSA. Deletions cut 1 base from V and 4 bases from J, with 10 bases between. The length of the CDR3 is 15 residues. In DNA, the CDR3 is TGTGCCAGCAGCTTAGTCGGGAGAGGCACCGGGGAGCTGTTTTTT. Protein sequence: CASSLVGRGTGELFF. Complete variable domain (other parts from reference TRBV7-2 and TRBJ2-2): GAGVSQSPSNKVTEKGKDVELRCDPISGHTALYWYRQSLGQGLEFLIYFQGNSAPDKSGLPSDRFSAERTGGSVSTLTIQRTQQEDSAVYLCASSLVGRGTGELFFGEGSRLTVL.

The chain joins TRBV5-1 to TRBJ2-2; 10 nucleotides line up with TRBD1. The CDR3 loop spans 18 amino acids. Germline-derived CDR1 and CDR2 are SGHRS and YFSETQ. With 1 base clipped from V and 3 bases from J, the junction kept 9 bases outside the gene matches. The CDR3 DNA reads as TGCGCCAGCAGCTTGACGGGACAGGGGCCCCCTTACACCGGGGAGCTGTTTTTT. Its protein product is CASSLTGQGPPYTGELFF.

This clone was detected only a few times. This chain joins TRBV30 and TRBJ2-7; tentatively, D is TRBD1 (7 bases). Germline V gene data show CDR1 as GTSNPN and CDR2 as SVGIG (reference sequence). CDR3 size: 11 residues. V dropped 4 bases and J dropped 5 bases, with 9 bases sitting between them. In DNA, the CDR3 is TGTGCCTGGACAGGGGGGAACGAGCAGTACTTC. Translating gives CAWTGGNEQYF.

V and J are TRBV11-2 and TRBJ1-1, with D maybe TRBD1 (5 bases). Trimming cost V 3 bases and J 0 bases, with 11 bases left between them. Germline CDR1 is SGHAT and CDR2 is FQNNGV. The length of the CDR3 is 15 residues. The CDR3 region has the DNA TGTGCCAGCAGCTTTGGGGGGGGGATGAACACTGAAGCTTTCTTT. Protein sequence: CASSFGGGMNTEAFF.

This clone was observed a handful of times. This chain uses TRBV4-3 with TRBJ2-1; TRBD1 might be the D (5 bases). Germline assignment: CDR1 LGHNA and CDR2 YSLEER. This CDR3 spans 11 amino acids. The V end lost 1 base, the J end lost 14 bases, and 9 bases lay between the germline ends. CDR3 bases: TGCGCCAGCAGCCAAGGACAGAAGGAGTTCTTC. Translated, it gives CASSQGQKEFF.

The V and J genes are TRBV5-4 and TRBJ2-1; 16 bases are a match to TRBD2. CDR1 and CDR2 (germline): SGHNT, YYREEE (reference sequence). The V segment lost 4 bases and the J segment 10 bases; nucleotides outside the gene matches: 5. This CDR3 is 15 amino acids long. CDR3 amino acids: CASSMGLAGGPEQFF. Here the CDR3 DNA reads TGTGCCAGCAGCATGGGACTAGCGGGAGGGCCCGAGCAGTTCTTC. The variable domain in full, completed from reference TRBV5-4 and TRBJ2-1, reads ETGVTQSPTHLIKTRGQQVTLRCSSQSGHNTVSWYQQALGQGPQFIFQYYREEENGRGNFPPRFSGLQFPNYSSELNVNALELDDSALYLCASSMGLAGGPEQFFGPGTRLTVL.

The rearrangement links TRBV9 to TRBJ2-3; the match to TRBD1 covers 9 bases. Germline lookup yields CDR1 SGDLS and CDR2 YYNGEE. This CDR3 is 16 amino acids long. After removal of 4 bases from V and 7 bases from J, the junction contained 13 bases not matched to a gene. CDR3 bases: TGTGCCAGCAGCCTCCTCGGGACAGGGTTAAGGAATACGCAGTATTTT. Translation gives CASSLLGTGLRNTQYF.

The chain has TRBV25-1 and TRBJ2-3; 7 bases map to TRBD1. The CDR3 runs to 16 residues. Germline CDR1 reads MGHDK; CDR2 reads SYGVNS. Trimming took 4 bases from V and 1 from J; bases not matched to a gene: 8. CDR3 in amino acids: CASSAPPGGGTDTQYF. The CDR3 DNA sequence: TGTGCCAGCAGTGCCCCCCCAGGGGGTGGCACAGATACGCAGTATTTT.

There are a few counts of this clone. The V call is TRBV18, the J call TRBJ1-1; 9 bases map to TRBD1. There are 14 residues in the CDR3. The germline V gene has CDR1 KGHSH and CDR2 LQKENI. V trimming: 3 bases; J trimming: 4 bases; junction bases outside the gene matches: 3. The CDR3 DNA sequence: TGTGCCAGCTCACCTGGACAGGGGATCACTGAAGCTTTCTTT. Translating gives CASSPGQGITEAFF.

This clone was picked up a small number of times. The rearrangement links TRBV5-4 to TRBJ2-5; D remains unclear. The CDR3 has 15 residues. Trimming pared 4 bases from V and 1 base from J, leaving 14 bases between. From germline, CDR1 is SGHNT and CDR2 YYREEE (reference sequence). The CDR3 sequence: CASSLPGDGQETQYF. CDR3 nucleotide sequence: TGTGCCAGCAGCCTCCCTGGAGACGGCCAAGAGACCCAGTACTTC. Drawing the rest from reference TRBV5-4 and TRBJ2-5, the complete variable domain is ETGVTQSPTHLIKTRGQQVTLRCSSQSGHNTVSWYQQALGQGPQFIFQYYREEENGRGNFPPRFSGLQFPNYSSELNVNALELDDSALYLCASSLPGDGQETQYFGPGTRLLVL.

In its sample, this clone was seen a few times. The rearrangement uses TRBV28 and TRBJ2-1; 13 bases are shared with TRBD2. Trimming took 6 bases from V and 10 from J; bases not matched to a gene: 3. The CDR3 extends over 13 amino acids. Germline values: CDR1 MDHEN, CDR2 SYDVKM. The CDR3 protein is CASRPGLAGEQFF. The DNA of the CDR3 is TGTGCCAGCAGACCGGGACTAGCGGGAGAGCAGTTCTTC.